This TCR beta chain was captured by sequencing in a study of Ad26.COV2.S vaccination and SARS-CoV-2 variants. Study-wide results and caveats: Vaccinees reportedly had broad spike-specific CD8+ and CD4+ T cell responses.

Here immunoSEQ multiplex PCR was the method, and the copy in TCRdb shows in-frame clones only, minus some. The table has some 480,000 clones, 87% seen once. Treatment indicated: approximately 18 received Ad26.COV2.S at low or high dose, single or two shots; five or six received placebo; per-sample allocation not given. Sampling was done on day 63 after the first vaccine or placebo injection. V was pared by 1 base and J by 2 bases, with 13 bases between. CDR1 and CDR2 (germline): SEHNR, FQNEAQ (reference sequence). The CDR3 consists of 16 residues. A remark on this clone: What it binds is unknown.

V and J are TRBV7-9 and TRBJ2-3; D remains unclear. The clonotype comes from a person aged 18-60 years who received the Ad26.COV2.S COVID-19 vaccine or a placebo. Sequences were derived from peripheral blood, sampled in a trial of Ad26.COV2.S vaccine versus placebo. In nucleotides, the CDR3 is TGTGCCAGCAGCTTAGGGACCTTGGCCGACACAGATACGCAGTATTTT. It codes for CASSLGTLADTDTQYF.